The rows below give T cell receptor beta chains drawn from one sample of a study of T cells in Graves' hyperthyroidism and ophthalmopathy. From the multiplex PCR reads, TCRdb called clonotypes with MiXCR, one entry per CDR3 protein. The sample shows 400,000 to 500,000 distinct CDR3 sequences, about 15% of them seen only once. Sequencing input: blood. The source is a man between 18 and 29 years old with Graves' ophthalmopathy. The CDR3 runs from the conserved cysteine through the conserved F or W. Each record gives: V gene, D gene, J gene, clone size, CDR3 length, CDR3 DNA, CDR3 protein. D genes are given only for firm matches. Only some rows state a clone size, as once, few, many or a class for expanded clones.

TRBV6-1,TRBD1,TRBJ2-1,many,12,TGTGCCAGCAGCTCCGACAGGGTATGGAAGTTCTTC,CASSSDRVWKFF
TRBV6-5,-,TRBJ1-2,-,13,TGTGCCAGCAGTTACGGGTCCGACTATGGCTACACCTTC,CASSYGSDYGYTF
TRBV10-1,-,TRBJ2-7,-,13,TGCGCCAGCAGCGTAGGGGCAGGGCGCGAGCAGTACTTC,CASSVGAGREQYF
TRBV7-9,-,TRBJ1-4,few,16,TGTGCCAGCAGCCTAATAGGAGCGGGCGCTTCTGAAAAACTGTTTTTT,CASSLIGAGASEKLFF
TRBV5-4,TRBD1,TRBJ2-7,-,14,TGTGCCAGCAGCTGGGGACAGGGCTCCTACGAGCAGTACTTC,CASSWGQGSYEQYF
TRBV6-1,-,TRBJ1-2,many,14,TGTGCCAGCATGAACGACCAGGGCTGGTATGGCTACACCTTC,CASMNDQGWYGYTF
TRBV14,-,TRBJ2-1,-,13,TGTGCCAGCAGCCAAGAAGTAGGAAATGAGCAGTTCTTC,CASSQEVGNEQFF
TRBV10-2,-,TRBJ2-4,-,14,TGCGCCAGCAATGGGGGTAGCCCCAAAAACATTCAGTACTTC,CASNGGSPKNIQYF
TRBV20-1,-,TRBJ1-1,many,16,TGCAGTGCCCAACCCACTCTCAGGGCAATCAGTACTGAAGCTTTCTTT,CSAQPTLRAISTEAFF
TRBV18,-,TRBJ1-1,many,17,TGTGCCAGCTCACCTCAGGTACAGCACCGGGGGAACACTGAAGCTTTCTTT,CASSPQVQHRGNTEAFF
TRBV3-1,-,TRBJ1-6,many,13,TGTGCCAGCAGCCGACTGAGGAATTCACCCCTCCACTTT,CASSRLRNSPLHF
TRBV7-9,-,TRBJ1-1,-,15,TGTGCCAGCAGCCTTCTAGGGACACTTAACACTGAAGCTTTCTTT,CASSLLGTLNTEAFF
TRBV30,TRBD2,TRBJ2-3,many,14,TGTGCCTGGAGTCGGGGCGGGGGAACGGATACGCAGTATTTT,CAWSRGGGTDTQYF
TRBV7-6,-,TRBJ2-1,-,16,TGTGCCAGCAGCTCAGTAACAGGACGGAGCTACAATGAGCAGTTCTTC,CASSSVTGRSYNEQFF
TRBV6-2/TRBV6-3,TRBD1,TRBJ2-7,many,15,TGTGCCAGCAGTTCTGGACAGGGTGCGACCTACGAGCAGTACTTC,CASSSGQGATYEQYF
TRBV5-1,TRBD2,TRBJ2-2,-,17,TGCGCCAGCAGCTTCGGGACTAGCGGGAGAAGTACCGGGGAGCTGTTTTTT,CASSFGTSGRSTGELFF
TRBV19,-,TRBJ2-1,-,11,TGTGCCAGTAGCCAATACAATGAGCGGTTCTTC,CASSQYNERFF
TRBV6-5,-,TRBJ1-5,-,14,TGTGCCAGCAGTTACGACAGAGCCGCTCAGCCCCAGCATTTT,CASSYDRAAQPQHF
TRBV11-2,TRBD2,TRBJ2-1,many,16,TGTGCCAGCAGCTCCCTCAGGAGCGGGAGAGAGAATGAGCAGTTCTTC,CASSSLRSGRENEQFF
TRBV30,TRBD2,TRBJ2-5,many,14,TGTGCCTGGAGTGTAGCGGGAGGGGAGGAGACCCAGTACTTC,CAWSVAGGEETQYF
TRBV29-1,-,TRBJ1-2,once,13,TGCAGCGTTGAAGATCCCCGGACGCAGGGCTACACCTTC,CSVEDPRTQGYTF
TRBV18,-,TRBJ2-7,many,14,TGTGCCAGCTCACCCAACCCAGGGCTCTACGAGCAGTACTTC,CASSPNPGLYEQYF
TRBV5-8,TRBD2,TRBJ2-1,many,16,TGTGCCAGCACTCTCCGCTGGCGGGGGGAAACGAATGAGCAGTTCTTC,CASTLRWRGETNEQFF
TRBV3-1,TRBD1,TRBJ1-2,many,12,TGTGCCAGCAGCCTCCGGACAGGCGGCTACACCTTC,CASSLRTGGYTF
TRBV9,-,TRBJ2-7,few,16,TGTGCCAGCAGCCCCCTAGGGACGTTTGCCGTCTACGAGCAGTACTTC,CASSPLGTFAVYEQYF
TRBV4-1,-,TRBJ1-4,-,15,TGCGCCAGCAGCCAAGATACGGGGGGCGGGGGGAAACTGTTTTTT,CASSQDTGGGGKLFF